Below are 12 T cell receptor beta chains sequenced from a single sample in a study of OX40 agonist ivuxolimab in advanced cancers. This table comes from immunoSEQ multiplex PCR, and its TCRdb copy is limited to in-frame clones, with some not included. The sample holds 50,000 to 70,000 clones, 80% to 90% seen once. The material was CD4+ or CD8+ T cells sorted from blood, obtained in a trial of the OX40 agonist ivuxolimab. The receptors were sampled from an adult with an advanced solid tumor such as melanoma, head and neck, liver or kidney cancer.

The chain links TRBV18 to TRBJ2-1, with TRBD1 identical over 10 bases. Per germline, CDR1 KGHSH and CDR2 LQKENI. J lost 8 bases, V lost 3 bases, and 4 bases had no gene match. CDR3 length: 14 amino acids. Here the CDR3 reads CASSPGQGPDEQFF. The CDR3 nucleotides are TGTGCCAGCTCACCGGGACAGGGGCCCGATGAGCAGTTCTTC.

This chain connects TRBV7-2 to TRBJ2-1, with D possibly being TRBD2 (5 bases). This CDR3 region has 14 residues. V dropped 2 bases and J dropped 4 bases, with 9 bases sitting between them. CDR1 is SGHTA and CDR2 is FQGNSA in the germline V gene. CDR3 in amino acids: CASSLPTRYNEQFF. The CDR3 DNA reads TGTGCCAGCAGCTTACCTACTAGATACAATGAGCAGTTCTTC. Using reference TRBV7-2 and TRBJ2-1 for the parts outside the CDR3, the full variable domain is GAGVSQSPSNKVTEKGKDVELRCDPISGHTALYWYRQSLGQGLEFLIYFQGNSAPDKSGLPSDRFSAERTGGSVSTLTIQRTQQEDSAVYLCASSLPTRYNEQFFGPGTRLTVL.

The chain recombines TRBV4-1 with TRBJ1-2; a possible D gene is TRBD1 (6 bases). Germline CDR1 MGHRA, CDR2 YSYEKL. The CDR3 is made up of 17 amino acids. The V end was cut by 0 bases, the J end by 0 bases, with 14 bases between. CDR3 DNA sequence: TGCGCCAGCAGCCAAGATCCCAGGGGACTAGCTAACTATGGCTACACCTTC. It translates to CASSQDPRGLANYGYTF.

The chain combines TRBV9 with TRBJ2-7, with 11 bases matching TRBD2. The CDR3 is made up of 14 amino acids. Per germline, CDR1 SGDLS and CDR2 YYNGEE. The V gene end was trimmed by 2 bases and the J gene end by 3 bases; junction bases not matched to a gene: 1. Here the CDR3 reads CASSVGTSGYEQYF. As DNA, the CDR3 is TGTGCCAGCAGCGTGGGGACTAGCGGCTACGAGCAGTACTTC.

The chain couples TRBV4-2 to TRBJ2-7; either TRBD1 or TRBD2 may supply D (5 bases each). The CDR3 spans 18 residues. V dropped 0 bases and J dropped 3 bases, with 21 bases sitting between them. The germline V gene encodes CDR1 LGHNA and CDR2 YNFKEQ. CDR3 DNA sequence: TGTGCCAGCAGCCAAGAGAATCCTTTATCAGGGACCATCTACGAGCAGTACTTC. Translation gives CASSQENPLSGTIYEQYF.

This clone has a single count. This chain joins TRBV18 and TRBJ2-1; D is unclear. The CDR3 runs 14 residues. V gave up 3 bases and J gave up 0 bases, with 6 bases separating them. Germline CDR1 reads KGHSH; CDR2 reads LQKENI. For the CDR3, the DNA is TGTGCCAGCTCACCGACTGTCTCCTACAATGAGCAGTTCTTC. Translating gives CASSPTVSYNEQFF.

The chain employs TRBV6-1 and TRBJ1-1; D possibly corresponds to TRBD1 (5 bases). The V and J ends lost 2 bases and 8 bases respectively, with 18 bases between them. CDR1 MNHNS and CDR2 SASEGT come from the germline V gene. The CDR3 has 15 residues. CDR3 region: CASSEMGGRTREAFF. CDR3 in DNA: TGTGCCAGCAGTGAAATGGGGGGGAGAACCCGAGAAGCTTTCTTT.

This chain links TRBV19 with TRBJ2-4, with 14 nucleotides matching TRBD2. The germline V gene has CDR1 LNHDA and CDR2 SQIVND (reference sequence). This CDR3 region has 20 residues. Losses at the gene ends were 3 bases for V and 2 bases for J; bases not matched to a gene: 12. In DNA, the CDR3 is TGTGCCAGTAGTATGCCCTCGGGTGGGACTAGCGGGGGTCCCAAAAACATTCAGTACTTC. This gives the protein CASSMPSGGTSGGPKNIQYF.

This chain uses TRBV5-1 with TRBJ2-1, with 14 bases matching TRBD2. The CDR3 covers 16 residues. CDR1 and CDR2 from the germline V gene are SGHRS and YFSETQ. Unmatched junction bases numbered 5, after V lost 4 bases and J lost 5 bases. CDR3 bases: TGCGCCAGCAGCCGGCGGACTAGCGGGGGGAACAATGAGCAGTTCTTC. This codes for CASSRRTSGGNNEQFF.

The CDR3, as DNA: TGTGCCAGCAGCTTCGGTACAGGGGTAATCTCTGGAAACACCATATATTTT. It translates to CASSFGTGVISGNTIYF. V gene TRBV7-6 combines with J gene TRBJ1-3, with TRBD1 identical over 7 bases. The CDR3 runs 17 residues. V dropped 3 bases and J dropped 0; count of bases not matched to a gene: 8. Germline-derived CDR1 and CDR2 are SGHVS and FNYEAQ.

The chain combines TRBV7-2 with TRBJ2-2; D is undetermined. The CDR3 runs to 14 residues. V lost 1 base, J lost 3 bases, and 6 bases lay in between. From germline, CDR1 is SGHTA and CDR2 FQGNSA. The CDR3 spells CASSLVRDTGELFF. The CDR3 DNA follows: TGTGCCAGCAGCTTAGTTCGGGACACCGGGGAGCTGTTTTTT.

CDR3 loop: CASRGLHPSYEQYF. CDR3 DNA: TGTGCCAGCAGGGGCCTTCACCCTTCCTACGAGCAGTACTTC. The rearrangement links TRBV6-1 to TRBJ2-7; the D is unclear. Germline V gene lookup returns CDR1 MNHNS and CDR2 SASEGT. Trimming removed 6 bases at V and 1 base at J, with 13 bases between. This CDR3 spans 14 amino acids.